The 22 T cell receptor beta chains reported below all come from one sample, sequenced in a study of blood T cell repertoires in COVID-19. The assay was immunoSEQ multiplex PCR, and TCRdb's table has in-frame clones only and misses some. The profile shows hundreds of thousands of clones, approximately 91% of them singletons. Sequencing was carried out using peripheral blood. The receptors come from a woman aged 45-60 years with COVID-19, enrolled during active disease.

In this sample, this clone turned up a few times. The chain uses TRBV28 and TRBJ1-4; D uncertain. Trimming removed 4 bases from V and 8 bases from J, with 11 bases in between. Germline loops: CDR1 MDHEN, CDR2 SYDVKM. CDR3 length: 13 amino acids. As DNA, the CDR3 is TGTGCCAGCAGTTCCCCAATGACAGAAAAACTGTTTTTT. It encodes CASSSPMTEKLFF.

The chain uses TRBV27 and TRBJ2-7; 7 bases are shared with TRBD2. V shed 6 bases, J shed 4 bases, and the junction held 6 bases outside the gene matches. Germline V gives CDR1 MNHEY, CDR2 SMNVEV (reference sequence). The CDR3 totals 13 residues. CDR3 sequence reads: CASSPPGGYEQYF. CDR3 nucleotide sequence: TGTGCCAGCAGCCCACCGGGGGGTTACGAGCAGTACTTC.

J is TRBJ2-1 and V is TRBV15; no clear D gene. The CDR3 loop spans 11 amino acids. V lost 2 bases and J 7 bases, leaving 3 bases between the germline ends. Germline CDR1 and CDR2: LNHNV and YYDKDF (reference sequence). CDR3 in DNA: TGTGCCACCAGCAGACGTAATGAGCAGTTCTTC. This gives the protein CATSRRNEQFF. Full variable domain (remainder filled in from reference TRBV15 and TRBJ2-1): DAMVIQNPRYQVTQFGKPVTLSCSQTLNHNVMYWYQQKSSQAPKLLFHYYDKDFNNEADTPDNFQSRRPNTSFCFLDIRSPGLGDTAMYLCATSRRNEQFFGPGTRLTVL.

The table lists this clone with a few counts. This chain uses TRBV19 with TRBJ2-1; possibly TRBD1 for D (6 bases). CDR3 length: 14 residues. Germline values: CDR1 LNHDA, CDR2 SQIVND (reference sequence). V was shortened by 8 bases and J by 0 bases, with 11 bases between the two germline ends. In nucleotides, the CDR3 is TGTGCCAGTTCACAGGGTAGCTCCTACAATGAGCAGTTCTTC. This gives the protein CASSQGSSYNEQFF.

V usage is TRBV2 and J usage is TRBJ1-5, with D perhaps matching TRBD1 (5 bases). Germline V gene sequence: CDR1 SNHLY, CDR2 FYNNEI. Trimming pared 7 bases from V and 6 bases from J, leaving 16 bases between. The CDR3 covers 14 residues. The chain's CDR3 is CASKPTGGGQPQHF. In nucleotides, the CDR3 is TGTGCCAGCAAGCCGACCGGGGGAGGTCAGCCCCAGCATTTT.

The chain joins TRBV11-2 to TRBJ2-5; TRBD1 matches at 8 bases. Looked up from germline, CDR1 is SGHAT and CDR2 is FQNNGV. V lost 6 bases to trimming and J lost 6 bases; unmatched junction nucleotides: 12. CDR3 length: 15 amino acids. As DNA, the CDR3 is TGTGCCAGCAGGACCGCAGGGGGCGAACGGAAGACCCAGTACTTC. As protein: CASRTAGGERKTQYF.

This chain connects TRBV28 to TRBJ2-7; 9 nucleotides line up with TRBD1. The germline V gene has CDR1 MDHEN and CDR2 SYDVKM. The V segment lost 3 bases and the J segment 4 bases; nucleotides outside the gene matches: 4. The CDR3 loop spans 14 amino acids. CDR3 DNA: TGTGCCAGCAGTTTGACAGGGGGACGGTACGAGCAGTACTTC. Amino acid sequence: CASSLTGGRYEQYF.

Comment on this clone: This same CDR3 is encoded by further DNA sequences in the sample. The J gene is TRBJ1-3, the V gene TRBV19; D is unclear. V was pared by 1 base and J by 2 bases, with 6 bases between. The length of the CDR3 is 14 residues. CDR1 and CDR2 (germline): LNHDA, SQIVND (reference sequence). Written as DNA, the CDR3 is TGTGCCAGTAGTATAGGAGGGCCTGGAAACACCATATATTTT. Amino acids: CASSIGGPGNTIYF.

The rearrangement joins TRBV12-3 or TRBV12-4 to TRBJ1-4; a possible D gene is TRBD1 (5 bases). CDR3 length equals 11 residues. Trimming shortened V by 5 bases and J by 8 bases, and 6 bases separated the two germline ends. The CDR3 is CASSPGEKLFF. The CDR3, as DNA: TGTGCCAGCAGTCCAGGGGAAAAACTGTTTTTT.

This clone occurred once. This chain joins TRBV18 and TRBJ2-7; 7 bases line up with TRBD1. The V gene end was trimmed by 3 bases and the J gene end by 5 bases; junction bases not matched to a gene: 4. The CDR3 has 13 residues. Germline V gene lookup returns CDR1 KGHSH and CDR2 LQKENI. The CDR3 DNA reads TGTGCCAGCTCACCGCGACAGGGAGACGAGCAGTACTTC. Residues: CASSPRQGDEQYF.

The chain has TRBV5-1 and TRBJ2-7; TRBD2 agrees at 7 bases. This CDR3 has 14 residues. Germline loops: CDR1 SGHRS, CDR2 YFSETQ. The trim removed 3 bases at V and 4 bases at J, leaving 7 bases unmatched. The CDR3 sequence is CASSSGGGQYEQYF. CDR3 bases: TGCGCCAGCAGCTCTGGCGGGGGTCAGTACGAGCAGTACTTC. Full variable domain (remainder filled in from reference TRBV5-1 and TRBJ2-7): KAGVTQTPRYLIKTRGQQVTLSCSPISGHRSVSWYQQTPGQGLQFLFEYFSETQRNKGNFPGRFSGRQFSNSRSEMNVSTLELGDSALYLCASSSGGGQYEQYFGPGTRLTVT.

The chain employs TRBV5-1 and TRBJ2-7, with D possibly matching TRBD1 (5 bases). Germline V gene data show CDR1 as SGHRS and CDR2 as YFSETQ. V lost 0 bases, J lost 2 bases, and 12 bases lay in between. The length of the CDR3 is 15 residues. In DNA, the CDR3 is TGCGCCAGCAGCTTGGATCCAGGGTCTACCTACGAGCAGTACTTC. The encoded protein is CASSLDPGSTYEQYF. The whole variable domain, filled in from reference TRBV5-1 and TRBJ2-7, reads KAGVTQTPRYLIKTRGQQVTLSCSPISGHRSVSWYQQTPGQGLQFLFEYFSETQRNKGNFPGRFSGRQFSNSRSEMNVSTLELGDSALYLCASSLDPGSTYEQYFGPGTRLTVT.

The chain employs TRBV27 and TRBJ2-7, with TRBD1 identical over 7 bases. V dropped 7 bases and J dropped 2; count of bases not matched to a gene: 11. Germline lookup yields CDR1 MNHEY and CDR2 SMNVEV (reference sequence). The CDR3 is 15 amino acids. CDR3 bases: TGTGCCAGCAAGACTCTGGACAGGTCCCCCTACGAGCAGTACTTC. Residues: CASKTLDRSPYEQYF.

Turning to this clone: In the same sample, other DNA sequences code for this CDR3. This chain links TRBV2 with TRBJ2-7; 10 positions match TRBD2. The J segment lost 1 base and the V segment lost 6 bases, leaving 3 bases of the junction unmatched. This CDR3 has 14 amino acids. Germline V gene lookup returns CDR1 SNHLY and CDR2 FYNNEI. Here the CDR3 reads CASRERGGSYEQYF. The DNA of the CDR3 is TGTGCCAGCAGGGAGCGGGGGGGTTCCTACGAGCAGTACTTC.

The J gene is TRBJ2-3, the V gene TRBV27; 12 bases line up with TRBD2. The CDR3 has 15 amino acids. The germline V gene encodes CDR1 MNHEY and CDR2 SMNVEV (reference sequence). The V segment lost 4 bases and the J segment 4 bases; nucleotides outside the gene matches: 3. The CDR3 nucleotides read TGTGCCAGCAGTTCCCCTAGCGGGGGGGCAGATACGCAGTATTTT. This sequence encodes CASSSPSGGADTQYF.

The genes are TRBV6-4 and TRBJ2-1; D uncertain. This CDR3 has 17 amino acids. Germline CDR1 is MRHNA and CDR2 is SNTAGT. Trimming took off 0 bases at V and 0 bases at J, with 12 bases between the two ends. The CDR3 DNA reads as TGTGCCAGCAGTGACTCCGCCTATCCGAGCTCCTACAATGAGCAGTTCTTC. This translates into CASSDSAYPSSYNEQFF.

This sequence joins TRBV19 and TRBJ2-3; D perhaps matches TRBD2 (5 bases). V lost 6 bases, J lost 4 bases, and 14 bases lay in between. The CDR3 length is 14 residues. The germline CDR1 and CDR2 sequences are LNHDA and SQIVND (reference sequence). The CDR3 DNA reads TGTGCCAGTAGCATCAAGGTAGCGTCAGATACGCAGTATTTT. Protein product: CASSIKVASDTQYF.

The chain uses TRBV4-1 and TRBJ1-4, with D possibly TRBD1 on 5 matching bases. This CDR3 contains 16 residues. Germline values: CDR1 MGHRA, CDR2 YSYEKL. Trimming took off 0 bases at V and 5 bases at J, with 13 bases between the two ends. For the CDR3, the DNA is TGCGCCAGCAGCCAAGATGGGGCAGGGAGGAATGAAAAACTGTTTTTT. Protein product: CASSQDGAGRNEKLFF.

The CDR3 region has the DNA TGTGCCAGCAGCTTAGACGGTACTAACTATGGCTACACCTTC. Protein product: CASSLDGTNYGYTF. The gene calls are TRBV7-9 and TRBJ1-2; unclear D gene. The CDR3 length is 14 residues. V lost 1 base and J 0 bases, leaving 6 bases between the germline ends. Germline values: CDR1 SEHNR, CDR2 FQNEAQ (reference sequence).

The chain combines TRBV3-1 (or the pseudogene TRBV3-2) with TRBJ1-6; TRBD1 is a possible D gene (5 bases). Per germline, CDR1 LGHDT and CDR2 YNNKEL (reference sequence). The CDR3 totals 13 residues. With 4 bases removed from V and 14 bases from J, the gap between germline ends came to 15 bases. The CDR3 nucleotides read TGTGCCAGCAGCCCTACCCCGACAGTGGCCCTCCACTTT. It is translated as CASSPTPTVALHF.

This clone turned up a few times. V usage is TRBV11-2 and J usage is TRBJ1-1; no definite D call. The V end was cut by 5 bases, the J end by 1 base, with 11 bases between. CDR3 length equals 14 residues. Germline V gene data show CDR1 as SGHAT and CDR2 as FQNNGV. The CDR3 DNA follows: TGTGCCAGCAGCCCCGGAGGGAGGAACACTGAAGCTTTCTTT. Residues: CASSPGGRNTEAFF.

The chain uses TRBV6-4 and TRBJ2-2; D gene unclear. The CDR3 covers 12 residues. With 7 bases removed from V and 7 bases from J, the gap between germline ends came to 10 bases. Germline values: CDR1 MRHNA, CDR2 SNTAGT. This CDR3 is CASIGRYGELFF. CDR3 DNA sequence: TGTGCCAGCATTGGGCGCTACGGGGAGCTGTTTTTT.